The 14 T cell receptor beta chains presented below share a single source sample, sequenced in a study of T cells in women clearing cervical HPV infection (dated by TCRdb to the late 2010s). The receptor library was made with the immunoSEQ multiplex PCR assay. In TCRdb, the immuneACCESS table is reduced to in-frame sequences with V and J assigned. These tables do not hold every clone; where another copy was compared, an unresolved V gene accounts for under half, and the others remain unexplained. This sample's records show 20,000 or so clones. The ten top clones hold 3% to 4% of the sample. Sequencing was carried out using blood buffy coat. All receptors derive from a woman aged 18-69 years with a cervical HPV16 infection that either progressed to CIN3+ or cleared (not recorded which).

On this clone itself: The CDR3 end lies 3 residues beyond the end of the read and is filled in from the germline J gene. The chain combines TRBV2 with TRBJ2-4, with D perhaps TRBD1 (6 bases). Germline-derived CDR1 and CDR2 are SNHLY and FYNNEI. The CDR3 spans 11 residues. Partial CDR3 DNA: TGTGCCAGCGGGCAGGGGTCTTTT. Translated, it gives CASGQGSF. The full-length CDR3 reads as CASGQGSFQYF.

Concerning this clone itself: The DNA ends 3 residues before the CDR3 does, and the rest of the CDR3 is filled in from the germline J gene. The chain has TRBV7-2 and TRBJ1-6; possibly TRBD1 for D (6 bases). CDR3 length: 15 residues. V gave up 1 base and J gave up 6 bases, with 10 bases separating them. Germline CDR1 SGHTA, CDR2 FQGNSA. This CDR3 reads CASSLVGGSNSPLHF. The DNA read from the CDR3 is TGTGCCAGCAGCTTAGTAGGGGGAAGTAATTCACCC.

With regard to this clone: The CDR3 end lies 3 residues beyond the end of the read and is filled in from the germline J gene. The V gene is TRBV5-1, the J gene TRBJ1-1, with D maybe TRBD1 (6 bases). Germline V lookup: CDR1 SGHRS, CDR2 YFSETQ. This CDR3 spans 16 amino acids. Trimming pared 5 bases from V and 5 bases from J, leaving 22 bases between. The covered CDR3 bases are TGCGCCAGCAGAGGGGGGTCGGGGGGCCCAGGAACTGAA. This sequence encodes CASRGGSGGPGTE. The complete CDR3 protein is CASRGGSGGPGTEAFF.

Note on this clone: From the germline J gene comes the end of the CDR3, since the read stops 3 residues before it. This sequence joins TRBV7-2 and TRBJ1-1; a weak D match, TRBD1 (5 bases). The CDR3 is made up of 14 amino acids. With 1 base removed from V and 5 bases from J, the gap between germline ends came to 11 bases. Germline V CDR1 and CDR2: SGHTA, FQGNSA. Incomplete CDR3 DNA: TGTGCCAGCAGCTTAGTAGGCGGGGGTACTGAA. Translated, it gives CASSLVGGGTE. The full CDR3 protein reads CASSLVGGGTEAFF.

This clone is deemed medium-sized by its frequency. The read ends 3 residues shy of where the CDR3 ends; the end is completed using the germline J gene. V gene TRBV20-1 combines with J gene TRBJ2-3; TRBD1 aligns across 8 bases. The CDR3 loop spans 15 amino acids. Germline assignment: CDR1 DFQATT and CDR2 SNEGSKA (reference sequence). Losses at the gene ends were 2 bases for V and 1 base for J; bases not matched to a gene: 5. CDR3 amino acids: CSARKDRVGTDTQYF. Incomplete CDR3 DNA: TGCAGTGCTAGAAAGGACAGGGTTGGCACAGATACG.

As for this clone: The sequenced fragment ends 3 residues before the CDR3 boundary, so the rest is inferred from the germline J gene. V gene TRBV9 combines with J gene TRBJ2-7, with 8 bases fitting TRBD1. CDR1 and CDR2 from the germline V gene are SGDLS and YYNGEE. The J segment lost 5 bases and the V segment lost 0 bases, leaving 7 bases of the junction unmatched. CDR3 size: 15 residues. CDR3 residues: CASSVGQGARNEQYF. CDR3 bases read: TGTGCCAGCAGCGTAGGCCAGGGGGCGCGCAACGAG.

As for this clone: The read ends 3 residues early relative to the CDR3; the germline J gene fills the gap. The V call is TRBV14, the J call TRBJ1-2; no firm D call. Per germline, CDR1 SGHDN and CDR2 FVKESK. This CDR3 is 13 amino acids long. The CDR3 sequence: CASSPTAAGGYTF. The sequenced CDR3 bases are TGTGCCAGCAGCCCGACGGCGGCGGGGGGC.

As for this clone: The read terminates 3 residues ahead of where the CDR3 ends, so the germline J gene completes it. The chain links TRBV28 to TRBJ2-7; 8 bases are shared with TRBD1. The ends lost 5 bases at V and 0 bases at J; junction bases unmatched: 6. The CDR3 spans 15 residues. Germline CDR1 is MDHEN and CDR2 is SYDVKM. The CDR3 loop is CASSNHRGSSYEQYF. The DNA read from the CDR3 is TGTGCCAGCAGTAACCACAGGGGGAGCTCCTACGAG.

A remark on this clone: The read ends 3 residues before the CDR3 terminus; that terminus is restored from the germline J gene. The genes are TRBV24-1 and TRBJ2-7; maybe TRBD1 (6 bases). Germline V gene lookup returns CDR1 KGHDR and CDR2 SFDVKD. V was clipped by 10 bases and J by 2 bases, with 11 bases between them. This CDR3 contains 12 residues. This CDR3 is CATGDTAYEQYF. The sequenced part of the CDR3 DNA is TGTGCCACAGGGGACACAGCCTACGAG.

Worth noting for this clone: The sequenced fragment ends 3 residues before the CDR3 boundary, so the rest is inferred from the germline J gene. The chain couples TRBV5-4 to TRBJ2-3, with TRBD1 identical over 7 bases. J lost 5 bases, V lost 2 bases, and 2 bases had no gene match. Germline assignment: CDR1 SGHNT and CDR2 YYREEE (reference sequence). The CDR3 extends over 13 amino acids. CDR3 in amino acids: CASSLQGQDTQYF. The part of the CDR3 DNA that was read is TGTGCCAGCAGCTTACAGGGGCAAGATACG.

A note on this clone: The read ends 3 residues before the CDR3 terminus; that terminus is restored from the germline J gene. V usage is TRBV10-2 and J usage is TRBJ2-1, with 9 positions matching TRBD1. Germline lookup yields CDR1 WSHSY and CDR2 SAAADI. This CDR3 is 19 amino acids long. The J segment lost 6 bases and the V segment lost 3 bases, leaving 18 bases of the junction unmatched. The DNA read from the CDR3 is TGCGCCAGCAGTGACACCGGGACAGGGTTCTTGTATTCGGGCAATGAG. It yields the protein CASSDTGTGFLYSGNE. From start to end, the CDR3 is CASSDTGTGFLYSGNEQFF.

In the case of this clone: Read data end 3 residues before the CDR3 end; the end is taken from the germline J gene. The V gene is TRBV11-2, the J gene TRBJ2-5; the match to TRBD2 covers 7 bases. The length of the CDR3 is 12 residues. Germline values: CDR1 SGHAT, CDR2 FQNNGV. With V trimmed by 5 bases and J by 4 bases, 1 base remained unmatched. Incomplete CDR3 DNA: TGTGCCAGCAGCCGCGGGGGAGAGACC. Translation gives CASSRGGET. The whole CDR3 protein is CASSRGGETQYF.

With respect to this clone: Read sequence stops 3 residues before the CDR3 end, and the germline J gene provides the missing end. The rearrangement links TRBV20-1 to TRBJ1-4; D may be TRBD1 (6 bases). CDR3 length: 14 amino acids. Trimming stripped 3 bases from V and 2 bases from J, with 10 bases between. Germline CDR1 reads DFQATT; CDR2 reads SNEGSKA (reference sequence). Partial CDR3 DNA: TGCAGTGCTAGTGTGGGGGCGACTAATGAAAAA. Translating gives CSASVGATNEK. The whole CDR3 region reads CSASVGATNEKLFF.

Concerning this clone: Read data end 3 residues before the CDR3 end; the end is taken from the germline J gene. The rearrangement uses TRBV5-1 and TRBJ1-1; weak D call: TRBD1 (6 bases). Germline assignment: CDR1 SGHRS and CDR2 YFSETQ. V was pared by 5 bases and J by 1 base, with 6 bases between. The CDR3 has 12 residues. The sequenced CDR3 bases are TGCGCCAGCAGACAGGGGAACACTGAA. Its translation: CASRQGNTE. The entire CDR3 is CASRQGNTEAFF.